This passage covers 6 T cell receptor beta chains from one sample sequenced in a study of T cell responses to AZD1222 COVID-19 vaccine. Method: immunoSEQ multiplex PCR; TCRdb's copy keeps in-frame clones and lacks some. The table records 90,000 to 120,000 clones, about 89% of them present only once. Sequencing used peripheral blood, obtained 28 days after the second dose of the MenACWY control vaccine. The receptors here all came from an adult who received the MenACWY meningococcal vaccine as a control.

This chain uses TRBV6-5 with TRBJ1-3; 8 nucleotides match TRBD1. V trimming: 9 bases; J trimming: 1 base; junction bases outside the gene matches: 5. The length of the CDR3 is 14 residues. Per germline, CDR1 MNHEY and CDR2 SVGAGI. The CDR3 reads CASQDRASGNTIYF. Written as DNA, the CDR3 is TGTGCCAGTCAGGACAGGGCGTCTGGAAACACCATATATTTT.

This clone was recorded a few times. The chain joins TRBV27 to TRBJ2-7; weak D call: TRBD2 (5 bases). Trimming shortened V by 2 bases and J by 2 bases, and 22 bases separated the two germline ends. CDR3 length: 18 amino acids. Germline V gene lookup returns CDR1 MNHEY and CDR2 SMNVEV (reference sequence). The CDR3 is CASSLEGGVDAAAYEQYF. The DNA of the CDR3 is TGTGCCAGCAGTTTAGAGGGTGGAGTGGACGCCGCAGCCTACGAGCAGTACTTC.

This clone was seen only a few times. This chain uses TRBV24-1 with TRBJ2-3, with 8 bases identical to TRBD2. This CDR3 region has 16 residues. The V segment lost 1 base and the J segment 1 base; nucleotides outside the gene matches: 3. Germline CDR1 is KGHDR and CDR2 is SFDVKD. The CDR3 DNA sequence: TGTGCCACCAGTGATTTTGCAGCGGGGGGCACAGATACGCAGTATTTT. Its protein is CATSDFAAGGTDTQYF.

CDR3 in DNA: TGTGCCAGCAGCCGACCTGGACAGGGGGCTTCCTACAATGAGCAGTTCTTC. It yields the protein CASSRPGQGASYNEQFF. The chain combines TRBV7-8 with TRBJ2-1; 11 bases are a match to TRBD1. The CDR3 is made up of 17 amino acids. The V gene end was trimmed by 5 bases and the J gene end by 1 base; junction bases not matched to a gene: 7. Germline V gives CDR1 SGHVS, CDR2 FQNEAQ. Combining the CDR3 with reference TRBV7-8 and TRBJ2-1 gives the whole variable domain GAGVSQSPRYKVAKRGQDVALRCDPISGHVSLFWYQQALGQGPEFLTYFQNEAQLDKSGLPSDRFFAERPEGSVSTLKIQRTQQEDSAVYLCASSRPGQGASYNEQFFGPGTRLTVL.

There are a few counts of this clone. V gene TRBV5-1 combines with J gene TRBJ2-7; D gene ambiguous. V was pared by 2 bases and J by 5 bases, with 8 bases between. Germline loops: CDR1 SGHRS, CDR2 YFSETQ. CDR3 length: 12 amino acids. The CDR3 nucleotides read TGCGCCAGCAGCTTCGCCGGCGACGAGCAGTACTTC. As protein: CASSFAGDEQYF.

V usage is TRBV27 and J usage is TRBJ2-6, with 8 bases matching TRBD2. There are 16 residues in the CDR3. Germline V CDR1 and CDR2: MNHEY, SMNVEV (reference sequence). V gave up 6 bases and J gave up 4 bases; unmatched junction bases: 8. The CDR3 coding sequence is TGTGCCAGCAGGTCGGGAGGGGGTACCGGGGCCAACGTCCTGACTTTC. It encodes CASRSGGGTGANVLTF.